This passage covers 29 T cell receptor beta chains from one sample sequenced in a study of cytomegalovirus exposure and HLA in healthy donors. PCR amplification relied on 60 Vbeta primers (plus 13 Jbeta primers). Method: immunoSEQ multiplex PCR; TCRdb's copy keeps in-frame clones and lacks some. The data hold fewer than 200,000 clones, with more than 65% observed a single time. Source material: PBMCs. The receptors were gathered from a woman between 35 and 50 years old in good health and CMV-seropositive.

This sequence joins TRBV6-7 and TRBJ1-5, with D perhaps TRBD1 (5 bases). TRBV6-7 is recorded as an ORF, its role being uncertain. This CDR3 spans 16 amino acids. V lost 4 bases and J 9 bases, leaving 22 bases between the germline ends. This CDR3 reads CASSSRLQAVVRPQHF. The DNA of the CDR3 is TGTGCCAGCAGTTCACGGCTACAGGCCGTCGTCCGGCCCCAGCATTTT.

CDR3 sequence reads: CASSYDRGNTEAFF. The CDR3 nucleotides are TGTGCCAGCAGTTACGATAGGGGAAACACTGAAGCTTTCTTT. This sequence joins TRBV6-5 and TRBJ1-1; maybe TRBD1 (5 bases). The V end lost 2 bases, the J end lost 2 bases, and 9 bases lay between the germline ends. Germline CDR1 reads MNHEY; CDR2 reads SVGAGI. The CDR3 covers 14 residues.

This chain links TRBV19 with TRBJ2-6, with D perhaps TRBD1 (6 bases). Germline V gene sequence: CDR1 LNHDA, CDR2 SQIVND (reference sequence). V was pared by 7 bases and J by 0 bases, with 19 bases between. The CDR3 loop spans 18 amino acids. The CDR3 protein is CASTTLIRQASGANVLTF. The CDR3 bases are TGTGCCAGTACCACATTGATTAGACAGGCCTCTGGGGCCAACGTCCTGACTTTC.

The table lists this clone with a few counts. The CDR3 sequence: CASSLGLAGKNIQYF. Here the CDR3 DNA reads TGTGCCAGCAGCTTGGGGTTAGCGGGCAAAAACATTCAGTACTTC. The chain carries TRBV5-6 and TRBJ2-4; 7 bases line up with TRBD2. The germline gives CDR1 SGHDT, CDR2 YYEEEE. V lost 0 bases, J lost 3 bases, and 3 bases stayed unmatched. The CDR3 extends over 15 amino acids.

This chain connects TRBV6-5 to TRBJ1-4; 9 bases are a match to TRBD1. The germline gives CDR1 MNHEY, CDR2 SVGAGI. The CDR3 contains 14 residues. Germline trimming cut 6 bases from V and 3 bases from J; bases unmatched to any gene: 2. CDR3 coding DNA: TGTGCCAGCAGAGACAGGGGGGCTAATGAAAAACTGTTTTTT. As protein: CASRDRGANEKLFF.

This clone was observed a handful of times. The chain carries TRBV5-1 and TRBJ1-1, with D uncertain. Germline loops: CDR1 SGHRS, CDR2 YFSETQ. The V and J ends lost 0 bases and 6 bases respectively, with 9 bases between them. The CDR3 is 13 amino acids. In DNA, the CDR3 is TGCGCCAGCAGCTTGGCCGATAGAGCTGAAGCTTTCTTT. It is translated as CASSLADRAEAFF.

This clone was seen more than once but under ten times. The chain joins TRBV6-6 to TRBJ1-2; tentative D call: TRBD1 (6 bases). This CDR3 region has 13 residues. Germline V gene data show CDR1 as MNHNY and CDR2 as SVGAGI (reference sequence). Trimming left V 4 bases short and J 4 bases short, with 10 bases between. The CDR3 region has the DNA TGTGCCAGCAGTTCAGCGGGGGCCTATGGCTACACCTTC. The encoded protein is CASSSAGAYGYTF.

The chain is built from TRBV11-2 and TRBJ1-6; D is perhaps TRBD1 (5 bases). This CDR3 has 15 residues. Looked up from germline, CDR1 is SGHAT and CDR2 is FQNNGV. Between the trimmed V and J ends, which lost 3 bases and 6 bases, there was a span of 12 bases. CDR3 nucleotides: TGTGCCAGCAGCTTTAGGGGTCAGACTAATTCACCCCTCCACTTT. Its translation is CASSFRGQTNSPLHF.

The chain combines TRBV7-9 with TRBJ2-7; TRBD2 matches 7 bases. The CDR3 extends over 17 amino acids. The V gene end was trimmed by 6 bases and the J gene end by 4 bases; junction bases not matched to a gene: 18. Per the germline V gene, CDR1 is SEHNR and CDR2 is FQNEAQ (reference sequence). The CDR3 DNA reads as TGTGCCAGCAGACCAAGAACTTCGACGGCGGGGGAATACGAGCAGTACTTC. Translating it yields CASRPRTSTAGEYEQYF.

The chain couples TRBV5-1 to TRBJ1-4; the match to TRBD1 covers 9 bases. This CDR3 has 14 amino acids. Germline V gene sequence: CDR1 SGHRS, CDR2 YFSETQ. V gave up 4 bases and J gave up 5 bases; unmatched junction bases: 3. CDR3 DNA sequence: TGCGCCAGCAGCATGGGACAGGGAAATGAAAAACTGTTTTTT. This encodes CASSMGQGNEKLFF.

The chain combines TRBV19 with TRBJ1-5; 8 bases line up with TRBD1. Germline V gene data show CDR1 as LNHDA and CDR2 as SQIVND (reference sequence). The CDR3 is 16 amino acids. V shed 1 base, J shed 4 bases, and the junction held 6 bases outside the gene matches. DNA of the CDR3: TGTGCCAGTAGTATAGGCCGGGACAGGAAGAATCAGCCCCAGCATTTT. Its protein is CASSIGRDRKNQPQHF.

The chain joins TRBV5-6 to TRBJ2-7, with 7 bases lining up with TRBD1. The V gene's germline CDR1 is SGHDT and CDR2 YYEEEE. CDR3 size: 14 residues. Trimming at V came to 7 bases and at J to 2 bases, leaving 9 bases not matched to a gene. The CDR3 reads CASCRGQSTYEQYF. The CDR3 bases are TGTGCCAGCTGTCGGGGACAGTCCACCTACGAGCAGTACTTC. The full variable domain, in which reference TRBV5-6 and TRBJ2-7 provide the parts outside the CDR3, is DAGVTQSPTHLIKTRGQQVTLRCSPKSGHDTVSWYQQALGQGPQFIFQYYEEEERQRGNFPDRFSGHQFPNYSSELNVNALLLGDSALYLCASCRGQSTYEQYFGPGTRLTVT.

The chain combines TRBV5-6 with TRBJ1-1; no clear D gene. Germline CDR1 reads SGHDT; CDR2 reads YYEEEE. Trimming shortened V by 7 bases and J by 0 bases, and 10 bases separated the two germline ends. This CDR3 region has 13 residues. This chain's CDR3 is CASGRSLNTEAFF. The CDR3 coding sequence is TGTGCCAGCGGCAGGTCGCTGAACACTGAAGCTTTCTTT.

The table lists this clone with a few counts. The V and J genes are TRBV15 and TRBJ1-1, with D uncertain. The CDR3 consists of 16 residues. Trimming removed 3 bases from V and 7 bases from J, with 21 bases in between. Germline V gene sequence: CDR1 LNHNV, CDR2 YYDKDF (reference sequence). CDR3 protein: CATSSSREDSRSEAFF. The CDR3 nucleotides read TGTGCCACCAGCAGTAGTCGGGAGGACTCCAGAAGTGAAGCTTTCTTT.

About this clone: The germline gene is not matched at one end of the junction; a read error may be the cause. The same CDR3 also results from other DNA sequences found in this sample. The chain uses TRBV4-3 and TRBJ1-3; D perhaps matches TRBD1 (5 bases). CDR1 is LGHNA and CDR2 is YSLEER in the germline V gene. The CDR3 has 15 residues. The CDR3 sequence is CASSQDSGTGNTIYF. The CDR3 bases are TGCGCCAGCAGCCAAGATTCAGGGACTGGAAACACCATATACTTT.

The rearrangement joins TRBV10-3 to TRBJ2-2, with D tentatively TRBD1 (5 bases). The CDR3 runs 15 residues. Germline CDR1 ENHRY, CDR2 SYGVKD. V was trimmed by 6 bases and J by 3 bases, leaving 14 bases between them. CDR3 in DNA: TGTGCCATCAGATCCCCCGGCAGGGACACCGGGGAGCTGTTTTTT. It encodes CAIRSPGRDTGELFF.

V usage is TRBV6-1 and J usage is TRBJ2-7; a possible D gene is TRBD1 (6 bases). In germline, CDR1 is MNHNS, CDR2 SASEGT. The CDR3 spans 15 residues. Trimming cost V 2 bases and J 2 bases, with 13 bases left between them. The CDR3 DNA follows: TGTGCCAGCAGTGAAAGGGGCAGGGGCCCCTACGAGCAGTACTTC. It specifies CASSERGRGPYEQYF.

This rearrangement joins TRBV29-1 to TRBJ2-3, with D perhaps matching TRBD1 (5 bases). V was trimmed by 3 bases and J by 6 bases, leaving 13 bases between them. CDR1 is SQVTM and CDR2 is ANQGSEA in the germline V gene. The CDR3 has 13 residues. The CDR3 DNA is TGCAGCGTTGATTGGCAGGGCCGGGATACGCAGTATTTT. Protein sequence: CSVDWQGRDTQYF.

The chain carries TRBV2 and TRBJ1-1; 9 nucleotides agree with TRBD1. V shed 5 bases, J shed 5 bases, and the junction held 15 bases outside the gene matches. Per germline, CDR1 SNHLY and CDR2 FYNNEI. This CDR3 comprises 17 residues. The CDR3 DNA sequence: TGTGCCAGCAGTCACTCCGGGACAGGGCTTTTTTCGACTGAAGCTTTCTTT. This gives the protein CASSHSGTGLFSTEAFF.

About this clone itself: The germline gene is not matched at one end of the junction; a read error may be the cause. In DNA form, the CDR3 reads TGTTCCAGCAGCTTTCTCGGCACTGAAGCTTTCTTT. Translated, it gives CSSSFLGTEAFF. The chain carries TRBV7-9 and TRBJ1-1, with D unresolved. In germline, CDR1 is SEHNR, CDR2 FQNEAQ (reference sequence). The CDR3 is 12 amino acids.

The chain recombines TRBV7-3 with TRBJ1-1, with unresolved D. Trimming shortened V by 1 base and J by 0 bases, and 6 bases separated the two germline ends. The CDR3 is 14 residues long. CDR1 is SGHTA and CDR2 is FQGTGA in the germline V gene. Written as DNA, the CDR3 is TGTGCCAGCAGCTTAAAACAGCTGAACACTGAAGCTTTCTTT. Amino acids: CASSLKQLNTEAFF.

V and J are TRBV6-6 and TRBJ1-1, with D hard to call. V dropped 7 bases and J dropped 5 bases, with 11 bases sitting between them. The germline CDR1 and CDR2 sequences are MNHNY and SVGAGI (reference sequence). This CDR3 comprises 12 residues. The CDR3 bases are TGTGCCAGCACTCTAGGGAGGACTGAAGCTTTCTTT. This translates into CASTLGRTEAFF.

In its sample, this clone was seen a few times. The rearrangement joins TRBV7-2 to TRBJ1-1; D is ambiguous. CDR3 length: 13 residues. CDR1 is SGHTA, CDR2 FQGNSA, per germline. Trimming removed 5 bases from V and 4 bases from J, with 11 bases in between. The CDR3 DNA is TGTGCCAGCAGCCCCCCCCCGGTCACTGAAGCTTTCTTT. Translated: CASSPPPVTEAFF.

The chain combines TRBV10-3 with TRBJ1-4; perhaps TRBD1 as D (5 bases). V dropped 3 bases and J dropped 5 bases, with 13 bases sitting between them. The germline V gene has CDR1 ENHRY and CDR2 SYGVKD. The CDR3 is 15 amino acids. In DNA, the CDR3 is TGTGCCATCAGTGAACGATGGGGCTCCAATGAAAAACTGTTTTTT. Encoded protein: CAISERWGSNEKLFF.

The gene calls are TRBV29-1 and TRBJ2-1, with TRBD2 matching over 9 bases. This CDR3 has 14 residues. Losses at the gene ends were 8 bases for V and 8 bases for J; bases not matched to a gene: 13. CDR1 is SQVTM and CDR2 is ANQGSEA in the germline V gene. The DNA for the CDR3 is TGCAGCTTTGTGAGAGTAGCGGGGGTCGATGAGCAGTTCTTC. This encodes CSFVRVAGVDEQFF.

CDR3 region: CATSRDPGQSYPGANVLTF. The CDR3 DNA reads TGTGCCACCAGCAGAGATCCGGGACAGTCCTACCCTGGGGCCAACGTCCTGACTTTC. This sequence joins TRBV15 and TRBJ2-6, with 7 bases that match TRBD1. The CDR3 has 19 amino acids. Germline CDR1 and CDR2: LNHNV and YYDKDF (reference sequence). V was clipped by 0 bases and J by 2 bases; unmatched bases: 10.

The rearrangement joins TRBV19 to TRBJ2-3, with 10 nucleotides matching TRBD2. The CDR3 contains 17 residues. V was pared by 7 bases and J by 5 bases, with 15 bases of the junction left unmatched. Germline-derived CDR1 and CDR2 are LNHDA and SQIVND (reference sequence). CDR3 region: CASTPPLAGARGDTQYF. DNA of the CDR3: TGTGCCAGTACCCCACCTCTAGCGGGGGCCAGGGGAGATACGCAGTATTTT.

The chain employs TRBV5-1 and TRBJ1-1; perhaps TRBD1 as D (5 bases). Per germline, CDR1 SGHRS and CDR2 YFSETQ. V lost 6 bases, J lost 11 bases, and 20 bases lay in between. The CDR3 covers 13 residues. The CDR3 region has the DNA TGCGCCAGCATAAGAGATCAGACAGTAGAGGCTTTCTTT. Protein sequence: CASIRDQTVEAFF. Based on the CDR3 plus reference TRBV5-1 and TRBJ1-1, the full variable domain is KAGVTQTPRYLIKTRGQQVTLSCSPISGHRSVSWYQQTPGQGLQFLFEYFSETQRNKGNFPGRFSGRQFSNSRSEMNVSTLELGDSALYLCASIRDQTVEAFFGQGTRLTVV.

In its sample, this clone was seen a few times. This chain links TRBV10-3 with TRBJ2-3; TRBD2 agrees at 8 bases. J lost 5 bases, V lost 11 bases, and 12 bases had no gene match. Germline lookup yields CDR1 ENHRY and CDR2 SYGVKD. There are 14 residues in the CDR3. The CDR3 is CALRTGLAGDTQYF. The CDR3 DNA sequence: TGTGCCTTACGGACGGGGCTAGCGGGAGATACGCAGTATTTT.